These T cell receptor beta chains were read from a single sample in a study of T cell responses to AZD1222 COVID-19 vaccine. TCRdb's copy holds only in-frame clones and misses some; the assay was immunoSEQ multiplex PCR. This sample has 100,000 or so clones, with roughly nine tenths found just once. The sequences come from peripheral blood, collected on day 0 of AZD1222 vaccination. Every receptor here comes from an adult in good health. The CDR3 runs from the conserved cysteine through the conserved F or W. The D gene is left open where the match is weak. Size tells how often a clone was seen (once, few, many) or the class of an expanded clone, and some rows leave it out.

CDR3 DNA	CDR3 protein	J gene	D gene	clone size	V gene
TGTGCCAGCAGCTTAGGAACAGGGGGAAACTATGGCTACACCTTC	CASSLGTGGNYGYTF	TRBJ1-2	TRBD1	-	TRBV11-2
TGTGCCAGCAGCCAAGCAGGACCAGCTTTCTTT	CASSQAGPAFF	TRBJ1-1	-	-	TRBV3-1/TRBV3-2
TGTGCCAGCAGTGTAGGGACAGGGGGCGCGGGAAACACCATATATTTT	CASSVGTGGAGNTIYF	TRBJ1-3	TRBD1	-	TRBV27
TGTGCCAGCAGTTCTCGGGACAGGGGCTCCTACGAGCAGTACTTC	CASSSRDRGSYEQYF	TRBJ2-7	TRBD1	-	TRBV27
TGTGCCAGCAACCCGTTGACAGGGAACACTGAAGCTTTCTTT	CASNPLTGNTEAFF	TRBJ1-1	-	-	TRBV6-6
TGCGCCAGCAGTCTGGAGGGGGCCTACACTGAAGCTTTCTTT	CASSLEGAYTEAFF	TRBJ1-1	TRBD1	-	TRBV5-1
TGTGCCATCAGTGAGTCGAGAGCGGGGCAAGAGACCCAGTACTTC	CAISESRAGQETQYF	TRBJ2-5	TRBD2	-	TRBV10-3
TGTGCCAGCAGCGAAGAGACAGGGGGGGCTGAAAAACTGTTTTTT	CASSEETGGAEKLFF	TRBJ1-4	TRBD1	-	TRBV9
TGTGCCAGCAGCCAAGCTTTCGAGACCCAGTACTTC	CASSQAFETQYF	TRBJ2-5	-	-	TRBV3-1/TRBV3-2
TGCGCCAGCAGCCAAGAGTGGCGGTTCACTAGCACAGATACGCAGTATTTT	CASSQEWRFTSTDTQYF	TRBJ2-3	-	-	TRBV4-1
TGTGCCAGCAGTGAGGGGGGATCGAATGAAAAACTGTTTTTT	CASSEGGSNEKLFF	TRBJ1-4	-	-	TRBV2
TGTGCCAGCAGCTCCTCCGGGACAGGGGTTTCACCCCTCCACTTT	CASSSSGTGVSPLHF	TRBJ1-6	TRBD1	-	TRBV13
TGTGCCAGCAGCTCTCCCGGGGGGACTCGCCATGAGCAGTTCTTC	CASSSPGGTRHEQFF	TRBJ2-1	TRBD2	-	TRBV5-6
TGCGCCAGCAGTGAGTCCGTCCAGGGTGAAGCTTTCTTT	CASSESVQGEAFF	TRBJ1-1	-	-	TRBV10-1
TGTGCCTGGAGTTACGACGGCAACGTCTATGGCTACACCTTC	CAWSYDGNVYGYTF	TRBJ1-2	-	-	TRBV30
TGTGCCTGGAGTCCCGGGACAGGGCCCGTATCGAACACCGGGGAGCTGTTTTTT	CAWSPGTGPVSNTGELFF	TRBJ2-2	TRBD1	-	TRBV30
TGCGCCAGCAGCTTGGCGCAGGGGAGTACTGAAGCTTTCTTT	CASSLAQGSTEAFF	TRBJ1-1	-	few	TRBV5-1
TGTGCCAGCAGCCAAGGTTTTGGGGGGGCCGGGGAGCTGTTTTTT	CASSQGFGGAGELFF	TRBJ2-2	TRBD2	-	TRBV4-2
TGTGCCATCAGTGAGTCGCCAGGAGAGAGCGAGCAGTACTTC	CAISESPGESEQYF	TRBJ2-7	-	once	TRBV10-3
TGCGCCAGCAGCCAAGTAGAACAGATTCATAGCAATCAGCCCCAGCATTTT	CASSQVEQIHSNQPQHF	TRBJ1-5	-	once	TRBV4-1
TGCAGCGTGAGCGGGACAGACTACACAGATACGCAGTATTTT	CSVSGTDYTDTQYF	TRBJ2-3	-	once	TRBV29-1
TGTGCCAGCAGTTTATCCGGGGCCTATGGCTACACCTTC	CASSLSGAYGYTF	TRBJ1-2	-	-	TRBV28
TGTGCCAGCAGGTCCTCAAACGGCCACGAGCAGTACTTC	CASRSSNGHEQYF	TRBJ2-7	-	-	TRBV27
TGTGCCAGCAGTTTTCGAAGCCTGCGGAACACTGAAGCTTTCTTT	CASSFRSLRNTEAFF	TRBJ1-1	-	-	TRBV27
TGTGCCAGCAGTGAAAATAGGGGGAACACTGAAGCTTTCTTT	CASSENRGNTEAFF	TRBJ1-1	-	-	TRBV6-1
TGTGCCAGTAGTATAGACTACACCGGGGAGCTGTTTTTT	CASSIDYTGELFF	TRBJ2-2	-	-	TRBV19
TGTGCCAGTAGTCCCCGGGACACCTCCTACGAGCAGTACTTC	CASSPRDTSYEQYF	TRBJ2-7	-	once	TRBV19
TGCAGCGTTGAAGATAGAAACGGGACAGGGAGGGCCTACGAGCAGTACTTC	CSVEDRNGTGRAYEQYF	TRBJ2-7	TRBD1	-	TRBV29-1
TGTGCCAGCAGCTTATCGCAGGCTTCAATAGAACTGTTTTTT	CASSLSQASIELFF	TRBJ1-4	-	-	TRBV7-2
TGTGCCAGCAGTGAAGCTTCGTATACTGAAGCTTTCTTT	CASSEASYTEAFF	TRBJ1-1	-	-	TRBV6-1
TGTGCCAGCAGTTTTAAGGAGAACCGCTACGAGCAGTACTTC	CASSFKENRYEQYF	TRBJ2-7	-	-	TRBV6-6
TGTGCCACCAGCAGAGGGGAACCAGGTTCACCCCTCCACTTT	CATSRGEPGSPLHF	TRBJ1-6	-	-	TRBV15
TGTGCCAGCAGTCCTCGAGGGGGCAGGAGCTCCTACGAGCAGTACTTC	CASSPRGGRSSYEQYF	TRBJ2-7	TRBD1	-	TRBV28
TGTGCCAGCAGTGACAACTATGGCTACACCTTC	CASSDNYGYTF	TRBJ1-2	-	-	TRBV6-1
TGTGCCTGGAGTGGGGGATTAAATAGGGGCTATGGCTACACCTTC	CAWSGGLNRGYGYTF	TRBJ1-2	-	-	TRBV30
TGTGCCAGCAGTTGGGGAAGACTAGCGGGGGTTCCAGATACGCAGTATTTT	CASSWGRLAGVPDTQYF	TRBJ2-3	TRBD2	once	TRBV2
TGTGCCAGCAGCCATGGGGGCTCTGGAAACACCATATATTTT	CASSHGGSGNTIYF	TRBJ1-3	-	-	TRBV5-5
TGTGCCAGCTCACCTCCCAGCGAAGAGACCCAGTACTTC	CASSPPSEETQYF	TRBJ2-5	-	-	TRBV18
TGCGCCAGCAGCCCCGAGGGCCGGGCTGAAAAACTGTTTTTT	CASSPEGRAEKLFF	TRBJ1-4	-	once	TRBV4-1
TGTGCCAGCAGCCCCTCGCGGGACCCACCCCACAATGAGCAGTTCTTC	CASSPSRDPPHNEQFF	TRBJ2-1	-	-	TRBV7-2
TGTGCCAGCAGTTTAGGGTACGAGCAGTACTTC	CASSLGYEQYF	TRBJ2-7	-	-	TRBV12-3/TRBV12-4
TGTGCCAGTAGTAGGATTCAAGGCGAGAACACTGAAGCTTTCTTT	CASSRIQGENTEAFF	TRBJ1-1	-	-	TRBV19
TGTGCCTGGACCGGGCCCACGAGAAACACCGGGGAGCTGTTTTTT	CAWTGPTRNTGELFF	TRBJ2-2	-	-	TRBV30
TGTGCCAGCGGGCAAATCAATCAGCCCCAGCATTTT	CASGQINQPQHF	TRBJ1-5	-	-	TRBV7-3
TGCAGCGTTTGGGGGGGCCTTTACCCCTACGAGCAGTACTTC	CSVWGGLYPYEQYF	TRBJ2-7	-	-	TRBV29-1
TGTGCCAGTAGTATCAGGGATGGCTACACCTTC	CASSIRDGYTF	TRBJ1-2	-	-	TRBV19
TGTGCCAGCTCACCAGATCAGCCGCTCGCAACTAATGAAAAACTGTTTTTT	CASSPDQPLATNEKLFF	TRBJ1-4	-	-	TRBV18
TGCGCCAGCAGCGAAGGAACCGGGACTCCCCTTGAGAAATACACCTTC	CASSEGTGTPLEKYTF	TRBJ1-2	-	-	TRBV5-1
TGTGCCAGCAGCGTCCTCGGGACTGCAGAAGAGACCCAGTACTTC	CASSVLGTAEETQYF	TRBJ2-5	-	-	TRBV2
TGTGCCAGCAGTCCCGGGACCGCTACTTTGCCCTACAATGAGCAGTTCTTC	CASSPGTATLPYNEQFF	TRBJ2-1	-	-	TRBV6-6
TGTGCCAGCAGCTTAAGTAGGGGAAAAGAGACCCAGTACTTC	CASSLSRGKETQYF	TRBJ2-5	-	-	TRBV7-2
TGCGCCAGCAGCCAACTAAACAATGAGCAGTTCTTC	CASSQLNNEQFF	TRBJ2-1	-	-	TRBV4-1
TGTGCCAGCAGCCCCGAGGCAGGCGAGAACACTGAAGCTTTCTTT	CASSPEAGENTEAFF	TRBJ1-1	-	-	TRBV7-9
TGTGCCAGCAGCCACCCACCGGGACAGGGGATCTATGGCTACACCTTC	CASSHPPGQGIYGYTF	TRBJ1-2	TRBD1	-	TRBV3-1/TRBV3-2